This entry is about one T cell receptor (beta chain). This clonotype was observed many times. This clone's antigen is unknown. The input lacks base qualities; no much larger clone sits a single base away. This entry comes from a study of T-cell reconstitution after alpha-beta-depleted transplantation in children (dated by TCRdb to the mid-2010s). About the study as a whole: The study quantitatively tracked T-cell immune reconstitution after TCRalphabeta/CD19-depleted allogeneic hematopoietic cell transplantation in children using TCR repertoire profiling. Study-level results and caveats: Hyperexpanded clone frequencies declined over subsequent months; after one year, T-cell counts and TCRbeta diversity were mostly attributed to newly produced T cells. The apparently early recovery of alphabetaT-cell counts about two months after transplant reportedly depended on only several hundred rapidly expanded clones that came from non-depleted graft cells. In some patients, the high TCRbeta diversity seen at day 60 was put down to recipient T cells and intrathymic progenitors that had survived conditioning.

The intended sense of this specimen's treatment or condition label: allogeneic hematopoietic cell transplantation with graft depleted of TCRalphabeta T cells and CD19 B cells. The children who served as transplant recipients had been given grafts of TCRalphabeta/CD19-depleted allogeneic hematopoietic cells. Taken from cysteine to phenylalanine, the CDR3 has 16 residues. CDR3 DNA only is kept here, 48 bases in frame from base 1. V loses 6 bases at its end and J loses 4 bases; junction bases beyond the gene matches: 10. According to the germline V gene, CDR1 reads SGHTA and CDR2 reads FQGNSA. The library was produced with PCR. Sequencing instrument: Illumina HiSeq 2500. To normalize quantification of the TCRbeta repertoire, the TCR libraries were built with molecular barcoding that relied on unique molecular identifiers. Using fastp trimming at Q25 and MiXCR clonotype assembly, TCRdb reanalyzed the public sequencing data and kept in-frame beta chains. Under each unique CDR3 protein, matching rows form one entry showing the most common genes and DNA. For this sample the table gives some 200,000 distinct CDR3 sequences, of which approximately 10% were detected only once. The biggest ten clones account for roughly 27% of the sample.

This sequence originates from a child less than two years old with acute myeloid leukemia, due to receive a stem cell transplant. The rearranged segments are TRBV7-2 and TRBJ2-3; 10 central nucleotides agree with TRBD2. The starting material was PBMCs, obtained before TCRalphabeta/CD19-depleted stem cell transplant. At the DNA level, the sequence is TGTGCCAGCAGTCGTAGCCTAGCGGGAGTATCAGATACGCAGTATTTT. It specifies CASSRSLAGVSDTQYF.